This TCR beta chain came from a study of cytomegalovirus exposure and HLA in healthy donors. On the study more broadly: The 650 to 850 first-cohort repertoires and the 130 or so validation repertoires shared the same platform, a later analysis reported.

CDR3 length equals 12 residues. CDR1 and CDR2 (germline): MNHEY, SVGAGI. Between the trimmed V and J ends, which lost 8 bases and 4 bases, there was a span of 11 bases. The method was immunoSEQ multiplex PCR; TCRdb's version includes in-frame clones alone and lacks a portion of them. Of hundreds of thousands of clones listed, roughly 89% are singletons. Study findings and constraints: Researchers counted 150 to 200 TCR beta chains as cytomegalovirus-associated. Generally TCR sequences proved uncommon, though certain public TCRs appeared in numerous donors.

As concerns this clone: As yet, its antigen is unknown.

The specimen was PBMCs. The chain recombines TRBV6-5 with TRBJ1-1; possibly TRBD1 for D (6 bases). The sequence was collected from a man between 18 and 35 years old in good health and CMV-seronegative. The CDR3 bases are TGTGCCAGCCATCAGGGGAGCACTGAAGCTTTCTTT. Translating gives CASHQGSTEAFF.